A single sample gave rise to the 18 T cell receptor beta chains below, sequenced in a study of breast tumors, draining lymph nodes, adjacent tissues. TCRdb independently ran MiXCR on the multiplex PCR reads; one entry per CDR3 protein. The data show about 230,000 distinct CDR3 sequences, with approximately 31% seen just once and 1.2% to 1.5% held by the top ten. The lymph nodes were axillary draining lymph nodes from breast cancer patients. Source material: axillary lymph node tissue. These receptors all come from a female donor with breast cancer. Some clones in this sample may be carry-over from other donors' samples.

There are a few counts of this clonotype. The chain combines TRBV5-5 with TRBJ1-5; unclear D gene. Germline-derived CDR1 and CDR2 are SGHKS and YYEKEE (reference sequence). This CDR3 is 15 amino acids long. V was pared by 3 bases and J by 5 bases, with 15 bases between. CDR3 in amino acids: CASSSQVARDQPQHF. The CDR3 DNA reads as TGTGCCAGCAGCTCACAAGTCGCACGCGATCAGCCCCAGCATTTT.

This clonotype was counted only a few times. The rearrangement links TRBV4-2 to TRBJ2-7; 11 positions match TRBD2. CDR1 is LGHNA and CDR2 is YNFKEQ in the germline V gene. This CDR3 comprises 16 residues. Unmatched junction bases numbered 8, after V lost 4 bases and J lost 3 bases. DNA for the CDR3: TGTGCCAGCAGCCCGATGGGGACTAGCGGAAACTACGAGCAGTACTTC. Its translation: CASSPMGTSGNYEQYF.

The genes are TRBV11-2 and TRBJ2-3; 9 bases map to TRBD2. The CDR3 totals 16 residues. From germline, CDR1 is SGHAT and CDR2 FQNNGV. With 4 bases clipped from V and 2 bases from J, the junction kept 7 bases outside the gene matches. Here the CDR3 DNA reads TGTGCCAGCAGCTCGAGACTAGCGGAAAACACAGATACGCAGTATTTT. Amino acids: CASSSRLAENTDTQYF.

To note about this clonotype: One junction end disagrees with the germline gene, perhaps due to a read error. This chain links TRBV7-9 with TRBJ1-2, with no clear D. Looked up from germline, CDR1 is SEHNR and CDR2 is FQNEAQ (reference sequence). The CDR3 spans 15 residues. CDR3 bases: TGTGCCAGCAGCCCGGCCGAGTTGGGCGCCTATGGCTACCCCTTC. Protein product: CASSPAELGAYGYPF.

The chain couples TRBV2 to TRBJ1-5, with D hard to call. Between the trimmed V and J ends, which lost 6 bases and 11 bases, there was a span of 8 bases. Per germline, CDR1 SNHLY and CDR2 FYNNEI. This CDR3 is built from 10 residues. CDR3 nucleotide sequence: TGTGCCAGCAGAGATGGGACCCAGCATTTT. Residues: CASRDGTQHF.

The table lists this clonotype with a few counts. This may arise from a read error, as a much more abundant clone is one base away. The chain employs TRBV11-3 and TRBJ2-1; possibly TRBD1 for D (6 bases). The CDR3 is 13 amino acids. V shed 1 base and J shed 9 bases, with 10 bases lying between them. Germline CDR1 SGHNT, CDR2 YENEEA. The CDR3, as DNA: TGTGCCAGCAGCTTAGGAGGGGACACTGAGCAGTTCTTC. Translating it yields CASSLGGDTEQFF.

This clonotype showed up many times. The chain uses TRBV20-1 and TRBJ1-2; TRBD1 agrees at 10 bases. The trim removed 3 bases at V and 0 bases at J, leaving 4 bases unmatched. CDR3 length equals 15 residues. The germline gives CDR1 DFQATT, CDR2 SNEGSKA (reference sequence). CDR3 coding DNA: TGCAGTGCTAGGACAGGGGGCTACCCTAACTATGGCTACACCTTC. Encoded protein: CSARTGGYPNYGYTF.

This clonotype was seen many times. The chain carries TRBV20-1 and TRBJ2-5, with TRBD1 matching 7 bases. From germline, CDR1 is DFQATT and CDR2 SNEGSKA (reference sequence). V was pared by 7 bases and J by 2 bases, with 7 bases of the junction left unmatched. The CDR3 has 13 amino acids. The CDR3 loop reads CSVKGRGQETQYF. The CDR3 DNA is TGCAGTGTTAAAGGCAGGGGGCAAGAGACCCAGTACTTC.

V gene TRBV2 combines with J gene TRBJ1-6; 8 bases are shared with TRBD1. The V segment lost 4 bases and the J segment 9 bases; nucleotides outside the gene matches: 11. Germline V gives CDR1 SNHLY, CDR2 FYNNEI. The length of the CDR3 is 16 residues. CDR3 residues: CASSGRQGSLSSPLHF. As DNA, the CDR3 is TGTGCCAGCAGTGGGCGACAGGGGTCGCTTAGTTCACCCCTCCACTTT.

The rearrangement joins TRBV15 to TRBJ1-4; the match to TRBD1 covers 9 bases. The junction had 10 bases not matched to a gene; V was cut back by 1 base and J by 10 bases. The V gene's germline CDR1 is LNHNV and CDR2 YYDKDF (reference sequence). The length of the CDR3 is 16 residues. This CDR3 reads CATSRGGGTGTGKLFF. In DNA, the CDR3 is TGTGCCACCAGCAGAGGTGGCGGGACAGGGACGGGAAAACTGTTTTTT.

This clonotype was detected only a few times. V is TRBV6-2 or TRBV6-3 and J is TRBJ2-2; 8 bases line up with TRBD1. V lost 5 bases and J lost 6; bases outside the gene matches: 14. The CDR3 totals 17 residues. In germline, CDR1 is MNHEY, CDR2 SVGEGT. The CDR3 nucleotides are TGTGCCAGCAGTACGACGCGGCAGGGGGCTTCCTCCGGGGAGCTGTTTTTT. This sequence encodes CASSTTRQGASSGELFF.

The rearrangement joins TRBV20-1 to TRBJ2-7, with a weak D call TRBD1 (6 bases). The CDR3 loop spans 13 amino acids. The germline V gene encodes CDR1 DFQATT and CDR2 SNEGSKA (reference sequence). V lost 3 bases to trimming and J lost 0 bases, with 9 bases between them. The CDR3 sequence: CSARQGSSYEQYF. The CDR3 DNA follows: TGCAGTGCTAGGCAGGGGAGCTCCTACGAGCAGTACTTC.

This clonotype was seen many times. The rearrangement joins TRBV2 to TRBJ1-3, with D hard to call. Trimming left V 3 bases short and J 0 bases short, with 6 bases between. CDR3 length equals 14 residues. Germline V gene lookup returns CDR1 SNHLY and CDR2 FYNNEI. CDR3 coding DNA: TGTGCCAGCAGTGAGAGCAGCTCTGGAAACACCATATATTTT. Its protein product is CASSESSSGNTIYF.

A remark on this clonotype: Mismatch with germline at one junction end may stem from a read error. CDR3: CTSSLSPRGSYNEQFF. DNA for the CDR3: TGTACCAGCAGCTTAAGTCCGAGGGGCTCCTACAATGAGCAGTTCTTC. The rearrangement uses TRBV7-8 and TRBJ2-1; TRBD1 or TRBD2 may be the D gene (5 bases each). The length of the CDR3 is 16 residues. The germline V gene encodes CDR1 SGHVS and CDR2 FQNEAQ.

In this sample, this clonotype turned up many times. This chain connects TRBV5-1 to TRBJ2-7; D gene unclear. The CDR3 is made up of 13 amino acids. The germline V and J ends were trimmed by 2 bases and 1 base, with 7 bases remaining between them. Germline lookup yields CDR1 SGHRS and CDR2 YFSETQ. The CDR3 nucleotides are TGCGCCAGCAGCTTATTCGGGTCCTACGAGCAGTACTTC. Protein product: CASSLFGSYEQYF.

This clonotype was observed a few times. The V gene is TRBV27, the J gene TRBJ2-2, with 10 nucleotides matching TRBD1. V was pared by 5 bases and J by 3 bases, with 6 bases of the junction left unmatched. Germline V CDR1 and CDR2: MNHEY, SMNVEV (reference sequence). CDR3 length: 16 amino acids. CDR3 sequence reads: CASSPATGGYTGELFF. CDR3 bases: TGTGCCAGCAGTCCCGCGACAGGGGGCTACACCGGGGAGCTGTTTTTT.

The gene calls are TRBV6-4 and TRBJ2-5, with 8 bases identical to TRBD2. This CDR3 spans 16 amino acids. The germline V gene has CDR1 MRHNA and CDR2 SNTAGT. J gave up 5 bases and V 8 bases, and 16 bases lay outside the gene matches. CDR3 region: CASGKGVSGVLETQYF. CDR3 DNA: TGTGCCAGCGGAAAAGGGGTTAGCGGGGTCCTTGAGACCCAGTACTTC.

This clonotype was detected many times. The chain combines TRBV12-5 with TRBJ2-7; no definite D call. The ends were cut back, 3 bases at V and 3 bases at J, with 9 bases in the middle. This CDR3 contains 13 residues. Germline lookup yields CDR1 LGHNT and CDR2 FRNRAP. The DNA for the CDR3 is TGTGCTAGTGGTTTCGGGCAGTTCTACGAGCAGTACTTC. Its protein product is CASGFGQFYEQYF.